The subject of this entry is one T cell receptor (beta chain). This record belongs to a study of T cell changes during pregnancy in multiple sclerosis. Profiled with immunoSEQ multiplex PCR; TCRdb holds only in-frame clones, not every one. The sample consists of some 100,000 clones, around 90% of them appearing once. CDR1 is SGDLS and CDR2 is YYNGEE in the germline V gene. The CDR3 consists of 15 residues. V lost 5 bases, J lost 7 bases, and 10 bases stayed unmatched. The sequence was collected from a female donor with multiple sclerosis, enrolled in a pregnancy study. The sample was peripheral blood, taken in the second trimester of pregnancy. The chain carries TRBV9 and TRBJ2-1, with 9 bases lining up with TRBD1. The CDR3 is CASSGPGQGSNEQFF. The CDR3 DNA sequence: TGTGCCAGCAGTGGACCGGGACAGGGTTCGAATGAGCAGTTCTTC.